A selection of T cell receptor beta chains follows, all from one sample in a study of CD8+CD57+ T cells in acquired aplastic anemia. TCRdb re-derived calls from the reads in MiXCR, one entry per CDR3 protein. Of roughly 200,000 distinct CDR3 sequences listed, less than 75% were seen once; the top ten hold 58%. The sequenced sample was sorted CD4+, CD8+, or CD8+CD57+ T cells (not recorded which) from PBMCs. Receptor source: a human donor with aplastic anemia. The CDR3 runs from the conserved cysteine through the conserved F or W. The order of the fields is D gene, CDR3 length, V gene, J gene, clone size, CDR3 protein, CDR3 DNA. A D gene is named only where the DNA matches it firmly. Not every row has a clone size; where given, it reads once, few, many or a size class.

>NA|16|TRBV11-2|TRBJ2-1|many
CASSFTGPGGDNEQFF
TGTGCCAGCAGCTTCACAGGGCCAGGGGGGGACAATGAGCAGTTCTTC
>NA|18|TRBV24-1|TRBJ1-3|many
CATREEDIGSLPGNTIYF
TGTGCCACCCGGGAGGAGGACATAGGATCCCTTCCTGGAAACACCATATATTTT
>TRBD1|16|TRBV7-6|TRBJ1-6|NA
CASSLASGQNNSPLHF
TGTGCCAGCAGCTTAGCGTCGGGACAGAATAATTCACCCCTCCACTTT
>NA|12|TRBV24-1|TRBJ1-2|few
CATSDFSFGYTF
TGTGCCACCAGTGATTTTTCGTTTGGCTACACCTTC
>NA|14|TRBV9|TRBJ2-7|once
CASSVGRNPWEQYF
TGTGCCAGCAGCGTGGGTCGGAACCCTTGGGAGCAGTACTTC
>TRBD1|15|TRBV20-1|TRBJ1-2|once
CSARDLGTGNYGYTF
TGCAGTGCTAGAGATCTCGGGACAGGGAATTATGGCTACACCTTC
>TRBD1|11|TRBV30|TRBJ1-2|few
CAWATGGGYTF
TGTGCCTGGGCTACAGGGGGAGGCTACACCTTC
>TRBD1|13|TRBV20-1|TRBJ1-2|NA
CSANDRVASGYTF
TGCAGTGCTAACGACAGGGTTGCGAGTGGCTACACCTTC
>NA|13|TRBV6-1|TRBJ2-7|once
CASTRDLNYEQYF
TGTGCCAGCACGCGGGACCTTAACTACGAGCAGTACTTC
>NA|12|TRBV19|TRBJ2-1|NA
CASSIMYNEQFF
TGTGCCAGTAGTATCATGTACAATGAGCAGTTCTTC